These T cell receptor beta chains were read from a single sample in a study of blood T cell repertoires in COVID-19. Sequenced by immunoSEQ multiplex PCR; TCRdb stores in-frame clones only, minus some. The sample records under 150,000 clones, 70% to 90% being singletons. Sequencing was carried out using peripheral blood. The origin of the receptors is a man between 60 and 75 years old with active or convalescent COVID-19. Each CDR3 is given with its conserved first and last residue. The order of the fields is V gene, J gene, CDR3 protein.

>TRBV19|TRBJ2-1
CAISKGRGSSYNEQFF
>TRBV27|TRBJ1-5
CASRPSAVTSNQPQHF
>TRBV9|TRBJ2-5
CASSVDSGRQETQYF
>TRBV5-6|TRBJ2-2
CASSPGPTSGTGELFF
>TRBV10-3|TRBJ2-7
CAISEARNEQYF
>TRBV5-1|TRBJ2-1
CASSKVGAVGLNEQFF
>TRBV7-2|TRBJ2-1
CASSLIQTSGYNEQFF
>TRBV18|TRBJ2-5
CASSLPGLAGGETQYF
>TRBV12-5|TRBJ2-1
CASGLGLAGYNEQFF
>TRBV15|TRBJ2-5
CATSRDVETQYF
>TRBV25-1|TRBJ1-2
CASSEYSRGNYGYTF
>TRBV20-1|TRBJ2-1
CSASETGTSIDNEQFF
>TRBV6-2/TRBV6-3|TRBJ1-2
CASSRQNYGYTF
>TRBV3-1/TRBV3-2|TRBJ2-6
CASARDRGNGANVLTF
>TRBV4-1|TRBJ2-7
CASSHLTSGRREQYF
>TRBV11-2|TRBJ2-3
CASSIQGDTQYF
>TRBV9|TRBJ2-1
CASTLVPGNEQFF